This T cell receptor beta chain was identified during a study of blood T cell repertoires in COVID-19. Using immunoSEQ multiplex PCR, the repertoire was profiled, and TCRdb retains in-frame clones only, with some absent. Of about 76,000 clones listed, under 95% are singletons. The specimen was peripheral blood. This clonotype originated in a human donor in a cohort sampled during active COVID-19.

DNA of the CDR3: TGTGCCAGCAGTTACACGGAAAGGACTCCCCAGTACTTC. It encodes CASSYTERTPQYF. The chain joins TRBV6-2 or TRBV6-3 to TRBJ2-7; possible D gene TRBD2, 5 bases. Germline CDR1 MNHEY, CDR2 SVGEGT. Trimming cost V 2 bases and J 10 bases, with 15 bases left between them. The CDR3 contains 13 residues.